The 15 T cell receptor beta chains in this list originate from one sample, sequenced in a study of PD-1 blockade in classical Hodgkin lymphoma. Following autologous stem cell transplantation, relapse occurred in every patient, and exposure to brentuximab vedotin varied. Profiled with immunoSEQ multiplex PCR; TCRdb holds only in-frame clones, not every one. The profile shows 46,000 or so clones, about three quarters of them singletons. This sample comprised peripheral blood mononuclear cells (PBMCs), obtained at baseline. Every receptor here comes from a human donor with classical Hodgkin lymphoma.

In DNA, the CDR3 is TGTGCCAGCAGTGAAGTCGCGGGAGTGAACACTGAAGCTTTCTTT. Residues: CASSEVAGVNTEAFF. V usage is TRBV6-1 and J usage is TRBJ1-1; unclear D gene. V dropped 1 base and J dropped 0 bases, with 9 bases sitting between them. Per germline, CDR1 MNHNS and CDR2 SASEGT. The CDR3 consists of 15 residues.

This chain joins TRBV7-3 and TRBJ2-1, with a possible D match to TRBD1 (7 bases). V dropped 1 base and J dropped 10 bases, with 14 bases sitting between them. CDR3 length: 14 residues. CDR1 is SGHTA and CDR2 is FQGTGA in the germline V gene. The CDR3 DNA sequence: TGTGCCAGCAGCTTAAATGGAGGGGGCGAAGAGCAGTTCTTC. This gives the protein CASSLNGGGEEQFF.

This chain uses TRBV4-1 with TRBJ2-1, with a tentative D call TRBD2 (5 bases). Germline V gene data show CDR1 as MGHRA and CDR2 as YSYEKL. The CDR3 has 16 residues. V gave up 4 bases and J gave up 8 bases, with 21 bases separating them. For the CDR3, the DNA is TGCGCCAGCAGCCTACCTTACGCCTCCTCGAGGGATGAGCAGTTCTTC. Protein: CASSLPYASSRDEQFF.

This clone was seen just once. The V and J genes are TRBV4-1 and TRBJ2-7, with 7 bases aligning to TRBD1. There are 14 residues in the CDR3. Germline CDR1 and CDR2: MGHRA and YSYEKL. V shed 4 bases and J 2 bases; nucleotides not matched to a gene: 5. CDR3 protein: CASSLRDSTYEQYF. As DNA, the CDR3 is TGCGCCAGCAGCCTCCGGGACAGCACCTACGAGCAGTACTTC.

The V gene is TRBV2, the J gene TRBJ1-1; the D is unclear. The V end was cut by 4 bases, the J end by 0 bases, with 6 bases between. CDR1 SNHLY and CDR2 FYNNEI come from the germline V gene. The CDR3 extends over 13 amino acids. CDR3 residues: CASSAPMNTEAFF. CDR3 sequence (DNA): TGTGCCAGCAGTGCGCCTATGAACACTGAAGCTTTCTTT. The whole variable domain, filled in from reference TRBV2 and TRBJ1-1, reads EPEVTQTPSHQVTQMGQEVILRCVPISNHLYFYWYRQILGQKVEFLVSFYNNEISEKSEIFDDQFSVERPDGSNFTLKIRSTKLEDSAMYFCASSAPMNTEAFFGQGTRLTVV.

This chain connects TRBV27 to TRBJ1-2; tentative D call: TRBD1 (5 bases). The V and J ends lost 9 bases and 3 bases respectively, with 14 bases between them. Germline V gene lookup returns CDR1 MNHEY and CDR2 SMNVEV (reference sequence). The CDR3 is 13 amino acids. CDR3 sequence reads: CARDLWGDYGYTF. In nucleotides, the CDR3 is TGTGCCAGGGACTTGTGGGGGGACTATGGCTACACCTTC.

This clone showed up just once. The chain links TRBV7-9 to TRBJ2-4; the D call may be TRBD1 or TRBD2 (5 bases each). V was pared by 5 bases and J by 6 bases, with 17 bases between. Germline-derived CDR1 and CDR2 are SEHNR and FQNEAQ (reference sequence). The CDR3 has 15 amino acids. CDR3 bases: TGTGCCAGCAGCCTGGTGGGGGACCTCACAAACATTCAGTACTTC. Protein product: CASSLVGDLTNIQYF. Based on the CDR3 plus reference TRBV7-9 and TRBJ2-4, the full variable domain is DTGVSQNPRHKITKRGQNVTFRCDPISEHNRLYWYRQTLGQGPEFLTYFQNEAQLEKSRLLSDRFSAERPKGSFSTLEIQRTEQGDSAMYLCASSLVGDLTNIQYFGAGTRLSVL.

V is TRBV29-1 and J is TRBJ1-1; D is possibly TRBD1 (5 bases). CDR3 size: 11 residues. Germline V lookup: CDR1 SQVTM, CDR2 ANQGSEA. The V end lost 1 base, the J end lost 11 bases, and 11 bases lay between the germline ends. The CDR3 loop is CSVEVGRFAFF. The CDR3 bases are TGCAGCGTTGAAGTGGGGCGGTTTGCTTTCTTT.

The V and J genes are TRBV5-1 and TRBJ1-4, with D unclear. CDR3 length: 14 amino acids. Trimming left V 3 bases short and J 3 bases short, with 9 bases between. Germline V gives CDR1 SGHRS, CDR2 YFSETQ. In DNA form, the CDR3 reads TGCGCCAGCAGCTCGGACCTCTCTAATGAAAAACTGTTTTTT. It is translated as CASSSDLSNEKLFF. Drawing the rest from reference TRBV5-1 and TRBJ1-4, the complete variable domain is KAGVTQTPRYLIKTRGQQVTLSCSPISGHRSVSWYQQTPGQGLQFLFEYFSETQRNKGNFPGRFSGRQFSNSRSEMNVSTLELGDSALYLCASSSDLSNEKLFFGSGTQLSVL.

This clone was observed a handful of times. The chain is built from TRBV28 and TRBJ1-2; TRBD1 agrees at 9 bases. The V segment lost 6 bases and the J segment 5 bases; nucleotides outside the gene matches: 10. The CDR3 has 15 amino acids. Germline V CDR1 and CDR2: MDHEN, SYDVKM. DNA for the CDR3: TGTGCCAGCAGCCCTGGGACAGGGTCAGGATATGGCTACACCTTC. The encoded protein is CASSPGTGSGYGYTF.

The rearrangement joins TRBV5-1 to TRBJ2-7, with 8 bases matching TRBD1. The CDR3 covers 16 residues. With 4 bases clipped from V and 4 bases from J, the junction kept 13 bases outside the gene matches. Germline V lookup: CDR1 SGHRS, CDR2 YFSETQ. CDR3: CASSAQVGTGMYEQYF. The CDR3 nucleotides read TGCGCCAGCAGCGCCCAGGTAGGGACAGGCATGTACGAGCAGTACTTC.

This clone is medium-sized within its sample. The chain couples TRBV11-2 to TRBJ2-2, with TRBD1 matching 8 bases. J was trimmed by 3 bases and V by 6 bases; bases with no gene match: 6. Per germline, CDR1 SGHAT and CDR2 FQNNGV. This CDR3 has 15 amino acids. CDR3 DNA: TGTGCCAGCAGAATAATACAGGGGGACACCGGGGAGCTGTTTTTT. Residues: CASRIIQGDTGELFF. Filled out from reference TRBV11-2 and TRBJ2-2, the complete variable domain reads EAGVAQSPRYKIIEKRQSVAFWCNPISGHATLYWYQQILGQGPKLLIQFQNNGVVDDSQLPKDRFSAERLKGVDSTLKIQPAKLEDSAVYLCASRIIQGDTGELFFGEGSRLTVL.

The chain joins TRBV7-9 to TRBJ1-2; 7 bases match TRBD1. The CDR3 covers 13 residues. Unmatched junction bases numbered 13, after V lost 5 bases and J lost 13 bases. CDR1 is SEHNR, CDR2 FQNEAQ, per germline (reference sequence). In DNA form, the CDR3 reads TGTGCCAGCAGCCTCTCCCTGCCGACAGGGCGCACCTTC. It codes for CASSLSLPTGRTF.

The chain is built from TRBV10-2 and TRBJ2-1; D uncertain. CDR1 WSHSY and CDR2 SAAADI come from the germline V gene. The CDR3 length is 13 residues. The ends were cut back, 6 bases at V and 7 bases at J, with 13 bases in the middle. CDR3 sequence: CASRRETWNEQFF. The CDR3 nucleotides read TGCGCCAGCAGAAGGGAAACGTGGAATGAGCAGTTCTTC.

This clone ranks as medium-sized. V usage is TRBV11-3 and J usage is TRBJ2-5; D remains ambiguous. The CDR3 runs 13 residues. The germline gives CDR1 SGHNT, CDR2 YENEEA. V gave up 5 bases and J gave up 3 bases, with 10 bases separating them. DNA of the CDR3: TGTGCCAGCAGCCAGTGGGCCGAAGAGACCCAGTACTTC. Amino acids: CASSQWAEETQYF.